This T cell receptor beta chain stems from a study of T cell changes during pregnancy in multiple sclerosis. The repertoire was sequenced with immunoSEQ multiplex PCR; TCRdb's copy has only in-frame clones and lacks some. In the table there are about 71,000 clones, 91% of which are singletons. The sample here was CD8+ T cells from peripheral blood mononuclear cells, taken before pregnancy. The sequence was obtained from a female donor with multiple sclerosis, enrolled in a pregnancy study.

The CDR3 spells CASQLSYAGTSGGETQYF. CDR3 nucleotide sequence: TGTGCCAGCCAGCTTTCTTATGCCGGGACTAGCGGTGGGGAGACCCAGTACTTC. The chain recombines TRBV2 with TRBJ2-5; 11 nucleotides match TRBD2. The CDR3 covers 18 residues. V trimming: 8 bases; J trimming: 5 bases; junction bases outside the gene matches: 19. Germline-derived CDR1 and CDR2 are SNHLY and FYNNEI.